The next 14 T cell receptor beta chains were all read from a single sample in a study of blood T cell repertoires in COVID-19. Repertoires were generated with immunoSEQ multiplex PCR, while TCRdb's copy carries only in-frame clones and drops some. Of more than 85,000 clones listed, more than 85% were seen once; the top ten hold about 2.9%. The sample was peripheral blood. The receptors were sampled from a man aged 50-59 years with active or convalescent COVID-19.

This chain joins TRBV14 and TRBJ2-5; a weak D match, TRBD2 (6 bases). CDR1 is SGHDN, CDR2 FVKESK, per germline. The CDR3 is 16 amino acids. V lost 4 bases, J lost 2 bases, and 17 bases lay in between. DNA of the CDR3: TGTGCCAGCAGCCGCTGGAGGGACGGCCGACAAGAGACCCAGTACTTC. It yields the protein CASSRWRDGRQETQYF.

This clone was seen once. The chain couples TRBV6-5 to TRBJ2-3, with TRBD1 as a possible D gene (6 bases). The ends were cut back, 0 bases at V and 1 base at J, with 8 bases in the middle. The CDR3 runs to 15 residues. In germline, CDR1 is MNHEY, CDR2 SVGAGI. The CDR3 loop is CASSYSGGGTDTQYF. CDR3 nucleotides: TGTGCCAGCAGTTACTCAGGGGGAGGCACAGATACGCAGTATTTT.

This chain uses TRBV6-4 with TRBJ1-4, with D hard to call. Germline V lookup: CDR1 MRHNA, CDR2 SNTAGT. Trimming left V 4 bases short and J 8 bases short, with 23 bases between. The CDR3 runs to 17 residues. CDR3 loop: CASSATLEVPLGEKLFF. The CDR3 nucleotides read TGTGCCAGCAGTGCTACTCTCGAAGTTCCTTTGGGCGAAAAACTGTTTTTT.

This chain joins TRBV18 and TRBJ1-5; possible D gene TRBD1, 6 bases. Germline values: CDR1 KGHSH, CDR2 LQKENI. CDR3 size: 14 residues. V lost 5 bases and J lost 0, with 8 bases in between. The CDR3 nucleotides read TGTGCCAGCTCAAGACAGGATAGCAATCAGCCCCAGCATTTT. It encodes CASSRQDSNQPQHF.

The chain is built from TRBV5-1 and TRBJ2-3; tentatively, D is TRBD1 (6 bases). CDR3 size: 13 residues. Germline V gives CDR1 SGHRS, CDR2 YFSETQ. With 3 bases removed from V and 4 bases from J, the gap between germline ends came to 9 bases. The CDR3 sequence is CASSSDRADTQYF. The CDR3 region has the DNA TGCGCCAGCAGCTCGGACAGAGCAGATACGCAGTATTTT. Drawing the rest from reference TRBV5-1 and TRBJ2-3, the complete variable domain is KAGVTQTPRYLIKTRGQQVTLSCSPISGHRSVSWYQQTPGQGLQFLFEYFSETQRNKGNFPGRFSGRQFSNSRSEMNVSTLELGDSALYLCASSSDRADTQYFGPGTRLTVL.

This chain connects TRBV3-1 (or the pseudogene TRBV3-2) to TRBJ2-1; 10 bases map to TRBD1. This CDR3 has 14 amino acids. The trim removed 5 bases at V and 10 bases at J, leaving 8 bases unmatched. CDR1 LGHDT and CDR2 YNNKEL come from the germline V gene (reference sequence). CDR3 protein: CASSYPGQGWEQFF. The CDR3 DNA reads TGTGCCAGCAGCTATCCGGGACAGGGGTGGGAGCAGTTCTTC.

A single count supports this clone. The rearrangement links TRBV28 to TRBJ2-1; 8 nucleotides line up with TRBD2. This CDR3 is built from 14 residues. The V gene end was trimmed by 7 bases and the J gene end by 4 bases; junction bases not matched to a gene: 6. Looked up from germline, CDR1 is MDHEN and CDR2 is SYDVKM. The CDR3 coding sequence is TGTGCCAGCAACGGGGGGGGACCATACAATGAGCAGTTCTTC. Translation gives CASNGGGPYNEQFF. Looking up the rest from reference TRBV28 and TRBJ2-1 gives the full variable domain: DVKVTQSSRYLVKRTGEKVFLECVQDMDHENMFWYRQDPGLGLRLIYFSYDVKMKEKGDIPEGYSVSREKKERFSLILESASTNQTSMYLCASNGGGPYNEQFFGPGTRLTVL.

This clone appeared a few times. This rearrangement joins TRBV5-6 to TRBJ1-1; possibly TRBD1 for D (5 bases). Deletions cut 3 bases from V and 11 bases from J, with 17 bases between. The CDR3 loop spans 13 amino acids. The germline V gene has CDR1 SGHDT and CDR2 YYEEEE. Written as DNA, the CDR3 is TGTGCCAGCAGCTCCCCCACCAAAGGGGTGGCTTTCTTT. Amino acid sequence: CASSSPTKGVAFF.

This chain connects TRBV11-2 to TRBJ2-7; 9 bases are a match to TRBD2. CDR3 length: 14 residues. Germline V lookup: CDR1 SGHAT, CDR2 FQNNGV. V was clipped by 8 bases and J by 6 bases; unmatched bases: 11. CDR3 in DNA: TGTGCCAGCCAAGGGACTAGCCGAGAAGGCGAGCAGTACTTC. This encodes CASQGTSREGEQYF.

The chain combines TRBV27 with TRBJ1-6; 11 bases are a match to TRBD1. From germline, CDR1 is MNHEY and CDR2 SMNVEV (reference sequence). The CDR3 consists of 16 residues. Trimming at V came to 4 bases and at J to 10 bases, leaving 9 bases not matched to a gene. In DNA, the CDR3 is TGTGCCAGCAGTTCTATATGGGGGACAGGGGGATCACCCCTCCACTTT. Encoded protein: CASSSIWGTGGSPLHF.

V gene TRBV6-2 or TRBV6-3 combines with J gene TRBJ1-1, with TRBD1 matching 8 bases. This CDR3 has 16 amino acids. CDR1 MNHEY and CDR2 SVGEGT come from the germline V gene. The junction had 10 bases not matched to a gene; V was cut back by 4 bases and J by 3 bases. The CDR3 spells CASSSGQGRIDTEAFF. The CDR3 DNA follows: TGTGCCAGCAGTTCTGGACAGGGCCGTATCGACACTGAAGCTTTCTTT.

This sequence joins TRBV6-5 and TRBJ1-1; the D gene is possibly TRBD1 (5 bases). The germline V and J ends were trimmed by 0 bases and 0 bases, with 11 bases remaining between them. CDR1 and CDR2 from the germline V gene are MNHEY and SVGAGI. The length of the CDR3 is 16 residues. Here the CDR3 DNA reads TGTGCCAGCAGTTACTCGGGGGGACTCATGAACACTGAAGCTTTCTTT. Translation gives CASSYSGGLMNTEAFF.

CDR3: CASSSGGTEAFF. CDR3 nucleotides: TGTGCCAGCAGTTCAGGGGGCACTGAAGCTTTCTTT. The chain is built from TRBV6-5 and TRBJ1-1; TRBD1 matches 7 bases. Germline V gene lookup returns CDR1 MNHEY and CDR2 SVGAGI. V dropped 4 bases and J dropped 4; count of bases not matched to a gene: 0. The CDR3 has 12 residues.

Written as DNA, the CDR3 is TGCGCCAGCAGCCAACAGGGGGCAAATGAAAAACTGTTTTTT. Translation: CASSQQGANEKLFF. The rearrangement joins TRBV5-1 to TRBJ1-4; 9 bases map to TRBD1. CDR1 and CDR2 from the germline V gene are SGHRS and YFSETQ. The CDR3 is made up of 14 amino acids. V lost 4 bases and J lost 5; bases outside the gene matches: 3.